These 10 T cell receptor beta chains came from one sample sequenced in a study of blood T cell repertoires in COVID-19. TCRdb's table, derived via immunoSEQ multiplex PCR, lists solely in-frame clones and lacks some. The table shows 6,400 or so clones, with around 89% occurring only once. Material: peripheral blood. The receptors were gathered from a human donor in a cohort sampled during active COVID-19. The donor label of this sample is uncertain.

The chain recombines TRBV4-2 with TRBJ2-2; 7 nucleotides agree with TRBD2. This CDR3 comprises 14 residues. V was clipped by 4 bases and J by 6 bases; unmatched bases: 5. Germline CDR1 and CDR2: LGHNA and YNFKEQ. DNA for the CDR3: TGTGCCAGCAGCCTGGGGGGGAGCCCCGGGGAGCTGTTTTTT. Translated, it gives CASSLGGSPGELFF.

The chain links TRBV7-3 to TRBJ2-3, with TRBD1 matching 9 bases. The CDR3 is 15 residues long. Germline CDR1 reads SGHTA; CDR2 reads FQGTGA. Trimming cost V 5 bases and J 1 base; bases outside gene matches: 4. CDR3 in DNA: TGTGCCAGCAGCCTACAGGGGGCTGGCACAGATACGCAGTATTTT. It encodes CASSLQGAGTDTQYF.

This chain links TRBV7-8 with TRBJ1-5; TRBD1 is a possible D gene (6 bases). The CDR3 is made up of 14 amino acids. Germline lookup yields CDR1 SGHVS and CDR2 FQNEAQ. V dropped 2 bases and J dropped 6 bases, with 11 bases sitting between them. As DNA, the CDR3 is TGTGCCAGCAGCTTACAGGGGAAGCGTCAGCCCCAGCATTTT. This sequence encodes CASSLQGKRQPQHF.

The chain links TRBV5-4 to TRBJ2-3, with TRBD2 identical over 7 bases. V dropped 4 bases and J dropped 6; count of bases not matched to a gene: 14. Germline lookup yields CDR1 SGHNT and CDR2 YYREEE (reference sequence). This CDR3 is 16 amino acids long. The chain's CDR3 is CASSPSSGGRSDTQYF. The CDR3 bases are TGTGCCAGCAGCCCCTCTAGCGGCGGACGGTCGGATACGCAGTATTTT.

The CDR3 loop is CASSQSSRQGAESPLHF. In DNA form, the CDR3 reads TGCGCCAGCAGTCAATCGTCGCGACAGGGGGCTGAGTCACCCCTCCACTTT. The genes are TRBV23-1 and TRBJ1-6, with TRBD1 matching 10 bases. TRBV23-1 is known as an ORF, though its function is uncertain. This CDR3 is 17 amino acids long. Losses at the gene ends were 0 bases for V and 10 bases for J; bases not matched to a gene: 9.

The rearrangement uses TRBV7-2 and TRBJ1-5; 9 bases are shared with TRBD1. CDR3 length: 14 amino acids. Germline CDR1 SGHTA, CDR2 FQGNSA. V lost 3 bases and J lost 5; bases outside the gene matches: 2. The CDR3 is CASSLTGGHQPQHF. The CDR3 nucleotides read TGTGCCAGCAGCTTGACAGGGGGGCATCAGCCCCAGCATTTT. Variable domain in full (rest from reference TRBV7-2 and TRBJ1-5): GAGVSQSPSNKVTEKGKDVELRCDPISGHTALYWYRQSLGQGLEFLIYFQGNSAPDKSGLPSDRFSAERTGGSVSTLTIQRTQQEDSAVYLCASSLTGGHQPQHFGDGTRLSIL.

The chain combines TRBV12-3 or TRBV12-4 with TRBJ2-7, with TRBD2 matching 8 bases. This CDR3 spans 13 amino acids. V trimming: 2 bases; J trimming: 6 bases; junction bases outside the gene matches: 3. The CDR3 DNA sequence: TGTGCCAGCAGTTTAAAGCTAGCGGGCGAGCAGTACTTC. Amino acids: CASSLKLAGEQYF.

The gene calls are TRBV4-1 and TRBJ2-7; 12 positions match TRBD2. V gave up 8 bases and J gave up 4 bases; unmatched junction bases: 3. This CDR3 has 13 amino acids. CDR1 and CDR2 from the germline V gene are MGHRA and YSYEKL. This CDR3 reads CASAGTSGYEQYF. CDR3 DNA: TGCGCCAGCGCCGGGACTAGCGGGTACGAGCAGTACTTC.

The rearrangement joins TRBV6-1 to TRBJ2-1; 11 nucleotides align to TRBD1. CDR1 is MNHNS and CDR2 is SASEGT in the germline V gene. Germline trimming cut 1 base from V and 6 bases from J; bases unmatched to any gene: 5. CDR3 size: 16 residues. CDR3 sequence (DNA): TGTGCCAGCAGTGAAGGGGCCGGGACAGGGGGCAATGAGCAGTTCTTC. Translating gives CASSEGAGTGGNEQFF.

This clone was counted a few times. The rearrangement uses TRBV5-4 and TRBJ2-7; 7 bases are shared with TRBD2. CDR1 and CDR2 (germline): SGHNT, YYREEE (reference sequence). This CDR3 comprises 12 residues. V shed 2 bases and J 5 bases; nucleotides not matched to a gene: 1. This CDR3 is CASSLLANEQYF. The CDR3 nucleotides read TGTGCCAGCAGCTTACTAGCGAACGAGCAGTACTTC.